Each of the 17 T cell receptor beta chains below was sequenced from the same sample in a study of blood T cell repertoires in COVID-19. The repertoire was sequenced with immunoSEQ multiplex PCR; TCRdb's copy has only in-frame clones and lacks some. The table includes 450,000 or so clones, roughly 90% detected once. Source material: peripheral blood. The source of these receptors is a man between 18 and 29 years old with COVID-19, enrolled during active disease.

This clone was observed once. The V call is TRBV5-1, the J call TRBJ2-2, with 7 bases aligning to TRBD1. Germline V gene lookup returns CDR1 SGHRS and CDR2 YFSETQ. This CDR3 has 15 residues. V dropped 3 bases and J dropped 6; count of bases not matched to a gene: 8. CDR3 nucleotide sequence: TGCGCCAGCAGCTCCGAGACAGGGCGGGCCGGGGAGCTGTTTTTT. Its protein product is CASSSETGRAGELFF.

The genes are TRBV29-1 and TRBJ1-1; perhaps TRBD1 as D (5 bases). V lost 2 bases, J lost 4 bases, and 17 bases lay in between. CDR3 size: 15 residues. Germline CDR1 SQVTM, CDR2 ANQGSEA. The CDR3 DNA reads TGCAGCGTTGAAAGGTGGGGGGTTAGTGGCACTGAAGCTTTCTTT. Its protein product is CSVERWGVSGTEAFF.

Notes on this clone: A read error is possible here, since a much larger clone lies one base away. CDR3 region: CASSDTNQPQHF. In nucleotides, the CDR3 is TGTGCCAGCAGTGACACGAATCAGCCCCAGCATTTT. The rearrangement uses TRBV7-9 and TRBJ1-5; no clear D gene. Germline lookup yields CDR1 SEHNR and CDR2 FQNEAQ (reference sequence). Trimming removed 6 bases from V and 4 bases from J, with 7 bases in between. This CDR3 region has 12 residues.

J is TRBJ1-1 and V is TRBV5-1; D is perhaps TRBD1 (6 bases). V lost 2 bases and J 5 bases, leaving 13 bases between the germline ends. CDR1 is SGHRS and CDR2 is YFSETQ in the germline V gene. The CDR3 runs to 14 residues. The CDR3 region is CASSFNRVGTEAFF. The CDR3 nucleotides read TGCGCCAGCAGCTTTAACAGGGTGGGAACTGAAGCTTTCTTT.

The chain joins TRBV7-2 to TRBJ1-2; D not certain. The CDR3 runs to 14 residues. V was pared by 1 base and J by 4 bases, with 10 bases between. The germline V gene encodes CDR1 SGHTA and CDR2 FQGNSA. The CDR3 here is CASSLDASVYGYTF. In nucleotides, the CDR3 is TGTGCCAGCAGCTTAGATGCCAGTGTCTATGGCTACACCTTC.

The V gene is TRBV27, the J gene TRBJ1-2; 8 bases align to TRBD1. With 5 bases clipped from V and 4 bases from J, the junction kept 9 bases outside the gene matches. The CDR3 is 15 residues long. CDR1 MNHEY and CDR2 SMNVEV come from the germline V gene (reference sequence). CDR3 amino acids: CASSPTGARGYGYTF. The CDR3 region has the DNA TGTGCCAGCAGTCCGACAGGGGCCCGAGGCTATGGCTACACCTTC.

The rearrangement uses TRBV2 and TRBJ2-7, with TRBD1 identical over 10 bases. CDR3 length: 14 amino acids. V was clipped by 7 bases and J by 3 bases; unmatched bases: 6. Per germline, CDR1 SNHLY and CDR2 FYNNEI. The CDR3 DNA sequence: TGTGCCAGCATCTCGGGACAGGGGAGCTACGAGCAGTACTTC. Protein sequence: CASISGQGSYEQYF.

The chain combines TRBV3-1 (or the pseudogene TRBV3-2) with TRBJ1-3; 8 bases line up with TRBD1. Unmatched junction bases numbered 7, after V lost 3 bases and J lost 3 bases. The CDR3 covers 16 residues. Per the germline V gene, CDR1 is LGHDT and CDR2 is YNNKEL (reference sequence). CDR3 sequence (DNA): TGTGCCAGCAGCCAGATCAGGGGGCTGCTTGGAAACACCATATATTTT. Translated, it gives CASSQIRGLLGNTIYF.

The chain uses TRBV28 and TRBJ2-7; 7 bases match TRBD1. The V segment lost 4 bases and the J segment 2 bases; nucleotides outside the gene matches: 5. There are 14 residues in the CDR3. Per germline, CDR1 MDHEN and CDR2 SYDVKM. CDR3: CASSSGQVTYEQYF. In DNA, the CDR3 is TGTGCCAGCAGTTCCGGACAGGTAACCTACGAGCAGTACTTC.

V usage is TRBV7-2 and J usage is TRBJ2-7, with TRBD2 matching over 10 bases. Per germline, CDR1 SGHTA and CDR2 FQGNSA. The length of the CDR3 is 16 residues. Losses at the gene ends were 0 bases for V and 3 bases for J; bases not matched to a gene: 5. CDR3 region: CASSLAASGGYYEQYF. In DNA form, the CDR3 reads TGTGCCAGCAGCTTAGCGGCTAGCGGGGGATACTACGAGCAGTACTTC.

The chain recombines TRBV5-1 with TRBJ2-1, with TRBD2 matching over 14 bases. From germline, CDR1 is SGHRS and CDR2 YFSETQ. The V and J ends lost 4 bases and 0 bases, in that order; junction bases with no gene match: 6. This CDR3 is built from 18 residues. CDR3 sequence: CASSPGTSGSNSYNEQFF. CDR3 sequence (DNA): TGCGCCAGCAGCCCCGGGACTAGCGGGAGCAACTCCTACAATGAGCAGTTCTTC.

The CDR3 sequence is CATSDPPGLTQYF. The CDR3 DNA sequence: TGTGCCACCAGTGATCCTCCCGGTCTTACGCAGTATTTT. This chain connects TRBV24-1 to TRBJ2-3; D not resolved. The CDR3 runs to 13 residues. Germline-derived CDR1 and CDR2 are KGHDR and SFDVKD. V was clipped by 3 bases and J by 8 bases, with 11 bases between them.

The chain links TRBV6-5 to TRBJ2-5, with D perhaps matching TRBD2 (5 bases). Germline CDR1 and CDR2: MNHEY and SVGAGI. V gave up 0 bases and J gave up 7 bases, with 9 bases separating them. The CDR3 runs to 13 residues. The CDR3 reads CASSYSEGRTQYF. CDR3 DNA: TGTGCCAGCAGTTACTCAGAGGGTCGGACCCAGTACTTC.

V and J are TRBV3-1 (or the pseudogene TRBV3-2) and TRBJ1-2, with 7 nucleotides matching TRBD1. CDR3 length: 16 amino acids. Germline V lookup: CDR1 LGHDT, CDR2 YNNKEL (reference sequence). The V gene end was trimmed by 3 bases and the J gene end by 2 bases; junction bases not matched to a gene: 9. CDR3 in amino acids: CASSHRQGVPNYGYTF. The CDR3 region has the DNA TGTGCCAGCAGCCATAGACAGGGAGTCCCGAACTATGGCTACACCTTC.

The J gene is TRBJ2-5, the V gene TRBV7-8; no clear D gene. The ends were cut back, 5 bases at V and 5 bases at J, with 15 bases in the middle. This CDR3 contains 14 residues. Germline lookup yields CDR1 SGHVS and CDR2 FQNEAQ. CDR3 region: CASSPIGRSETQYF. The CDR3 bases are TGTGCCAGCAGCCCTATCGGTAGATCCGAGACCCAGTACTTC.

The chain carries TRBV2 and TRBJ1-6; TRBD1 is a possible D gene (6 bases). This CDR3 comprises 16 residues. Germline CDR1 SNHLY, CDR2 FYNNEI. Trimming removed 5 bases at V and 8 bases at J, with 19 bases between. For the CDR3, the DNA is TGTGCCAGCAGTAGGAGACAAGGGGGTACCGATTCACCCCTCCACTTT. Residues: CASSRRQGGTDSPLHF.

This clone has a single count. The CDR3 sequence: CASTYNRMYGYTF. CDR3 coding DNA: TGTGCCAGCACCTATAACAGGATGTATGGCTACACCTTC. The chain links TRBV12-3 or TRBV12-4 to TRBJ1-2; D is possibly TRBD1 (5 bases). The ends were cut back, 7 bases at V and 5 bases at J, with 14 bases in the middle. This CDR3 comprises 13 residues.